These T cell receptor beta chains were read from a single sample in a study of T cells after posttransplantation cyclophosphamide. TCRdb keeps only in-frame clones here, not all; method: immunoSEQ multiplex PCR. The data hold 4,300 or so clones, with 76% observed a single time. The material was PBMCs, obtained after allogeneic stem cell transplant with posttransplant cyclophosphamide. Receptors were obtained from a male patient in his thirties or forties who received an allogeneic stem cell transplant from a related donor, was CMV-positive, and had acute and chronic GVHD. Some T cells may trace back to the graft donor. Both conserved end residues are part of each CDR3.

>TRBV5-5|TRBJ2-3
CASSLAARDTQYF
>TRBV29-1|TRBJ2-1
CSVRRLASYNEQFF
>TRBV29-1|TRBJ1-3
CSVDQGVSGNTIYF
>TRBV6-6|TRBJ1-5
CASRGSDQPQHF
>TRBV7-2|TRBJ2-7
CASSLALLGAGYEQYF
>TRBV6-1|TRBJ1-1
CASSELGRTEAFF
>TRBV11-2|TRBJ2-7
CASSLGGSSYEQYF
>TRBV9|TRBJ2-7
CASSVGLAGNAEQYF
>TRBV5-6|TRBJ2-5
CASRARGQGSTQYF
>TRBV30|TRBJ1-2
CAWSLTEIRIGYTF
>TRBV4-2|TRBJ1-5
CASSQDGTVNQPQHF
>TRBV19|TRBJ1-4
CASSMQGSGNEKLFF
>TRBV11-2|TRBJ2-7
CASSLGGVSSYEQYF
>TRBV5-1|TRBJ2-3
CASSLGFSPRGSDTQYF
>TRBV27|-
CASTQRQGITYEQYF
>TRBV7-5|TRBJ2-7
CVRRRDRKSSYEQYF
>TRBV5-1|TRBJ2-1
CASSLDGRSGGEQFF
>TRBV11-2|TRBJ2-1
CASSLVLLEQFF
>TRBV5-6|TRBJ2-5
CASSSHLDYQETQYF
>TRBV6-4|TRBJ2-1
CASSVQGGDEQFF
>TRBV29-1|TRBJ2-5
CSATSPGTQYF
>TRBV13|TRBJ2-4
CASTPISGSKNIQYF
>TRBV19|TRBJ1-2
CASRPGLNYGYTF
>TRBV5-1|TRBJ2-2
CASTNGQGGTGELFF
>TRBV10-2|TRBJ1-1
CASSQDRGEAFF
>TRBV4-1|TRBJ2-3
CASSQDGGGRYGDTQYF
>TRBV9|TRBJ2-2
CASSTWDRAGTGELFF
>TRBV11-3|TRBJ2-7
CASPQDEGREGPEQYF
>TRBV7-6|TRBJ2-1
CASSRAGGDSGFF
>TRBV11-2|TRBJ2-1
CASSLIRTFNEQFF
>TRBV11-3|TRBJ2-5
CASSPGTSRTEETQYF
>TRBV11-3|TRBJ2-5
CASSFEETQYF
>TRBV5-4|TRBJ2-1
CASGVGLREGLYEQFF
>TRBV7-9|TRBJ2-5
CASSDGQGETQYF
>TRBV29-1|TRBJ2-6
CSVDHSGANVLTF
>TRBV28|TRBJ1-6
CASSLFKRVGENSPLHF
>TRBV13|TRBJ1-1
CASSHTGGLAEAFF
>TRBV18|TRBJ1-1
CASSPPRGFTEAFF
>TRBV27|TRBJ2-6
CASSFLWQGNSGANVLTF
>TRBV27|TRBJ2-1
CASRGTGGGNEQFF
>TRBV6-1|TRBJ1-2
CASSLDRGYGYTF
>TRBV6-5|TRBJ1-5
CASSYSTGPNQPQHF
>TRBV4-2|TRBJ1-2
CASSQDRTVDHGYTF
>TRBV27|TRBJ1-2
CASSATGDTRWGYTF
>TRBV10-3|TRBJ2-5
CAISPGTSGSKQETQYF
>TRBV30|TRBJ1-6
CAWSSRGGSPLHF
>TRBV19|TRBJ2-2
CASSWEGQPGELFF
>TRBV5-4|TRBJ1-1
CASSRGTRDRGFREAFF
>TRBV4-3|TRBJ1-2
CASSLQGARGYTF
>TRBV11-3|-
CASSLVSGQGSSYEQYF
>TRBV5-1|TRBJ2-3
CASSLGISGSPLSTDTQYF
>TRBV5-1|TRBJ2-2
CASSPSTVNTGELFF